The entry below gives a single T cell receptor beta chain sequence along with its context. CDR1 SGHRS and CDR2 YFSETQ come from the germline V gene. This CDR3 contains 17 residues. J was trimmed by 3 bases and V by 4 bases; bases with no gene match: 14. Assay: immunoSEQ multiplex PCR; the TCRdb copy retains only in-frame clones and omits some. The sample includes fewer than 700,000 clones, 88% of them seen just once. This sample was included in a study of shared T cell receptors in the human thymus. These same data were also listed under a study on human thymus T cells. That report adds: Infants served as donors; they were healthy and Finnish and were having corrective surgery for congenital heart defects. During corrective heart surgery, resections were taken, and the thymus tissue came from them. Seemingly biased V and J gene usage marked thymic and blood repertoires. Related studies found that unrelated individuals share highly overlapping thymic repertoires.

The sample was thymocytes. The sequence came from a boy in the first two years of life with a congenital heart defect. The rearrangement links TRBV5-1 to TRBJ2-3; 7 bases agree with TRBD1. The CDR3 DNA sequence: TGCGCCAGCAGCCCTGGCGGTGACAGGGCGAAGACAGATACGCAGTATTTT. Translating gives CASSPGGDRAKTDTQYF.